This TCR beta chain was identified during a study of regulatory T cells in long-lasting Graves disease. This CDR3 is 14 amino acids long. Trimming took 4 bases from V and 3 from J, leaving 14 bases between them. Germline CDR1 and CDR2: SGHRS and YFSETQ. For TCR beta, libraries came from iRepertoire HTBI primers and Arm-PCR of CDR3 regions. MiXCR was run by TCRdb on the multiplex PCR reads, yielding one entry per CDR3 protein. The data hold a few hundred thousand distinct CDR3 sequences, with roughly 25% observed a single time. The sample's time point: persistent/refractory GD, antithyroid drugs over 5 years with positive TRAb. After RNA was extracted from PBMCs, the TCR library was made from it.

The material sequenced was peripheral blood mononuclear cells (PBMCs), taken when the disease was refractory, from a patient treated with antithyroid drugs. The receptor's source is a woman between 40 and 55 years old with Graves disease. The rearrangement uses TRBV5-1 and TRBJ2-7, with D tentatively TRBD1 (6 bases). Here the CDR3 reads CASSKRDTGYEQYF. Written as DNA, the CDR3 is TGCGCCAGCAGCAAACGGGACACCGGCTACGAGCAGTACTTC.